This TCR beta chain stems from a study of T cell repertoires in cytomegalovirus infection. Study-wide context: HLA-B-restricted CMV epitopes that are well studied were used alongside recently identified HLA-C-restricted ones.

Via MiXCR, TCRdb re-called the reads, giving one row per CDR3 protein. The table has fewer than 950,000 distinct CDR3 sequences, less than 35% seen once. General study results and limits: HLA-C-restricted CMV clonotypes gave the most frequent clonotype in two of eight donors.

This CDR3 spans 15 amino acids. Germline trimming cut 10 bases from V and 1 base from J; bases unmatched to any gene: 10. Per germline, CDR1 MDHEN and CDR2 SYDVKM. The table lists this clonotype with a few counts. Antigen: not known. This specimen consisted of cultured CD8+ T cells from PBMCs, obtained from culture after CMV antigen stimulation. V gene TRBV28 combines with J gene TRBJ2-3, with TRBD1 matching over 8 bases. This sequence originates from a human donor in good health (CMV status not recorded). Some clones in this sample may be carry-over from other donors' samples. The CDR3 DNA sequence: TGTGCCATTTCCCTTACAGGGGGAGGCACAGATACGCAGTATTTT. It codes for CAISLTGGGTDTQYF. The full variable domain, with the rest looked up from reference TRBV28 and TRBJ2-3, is DVKVTQSSRYLVKRTGEKVFLECVQDMDHENMFWYRQDPGLGLRLIYFSYDVKMKEKGDIPEGYSVSREKKERFSLILESASTNQTSMYLCAISLTGGGTDTQYFGPGTRLTVL.